A single TCR beta chain is shown here with its context. The antigen remains unidentified. Mismatch with germline at one junction end may stem from a read error. This CDR3 is 14 amino acids long. Germline V CDR1 and CDR2: SEHNR, FQNEAQ (reference sequence). These data are taken from a study of metastatic and nonmetastatic thyroid tumors. The study, taken as a whole, reports: Across blood and tumor, TCR beta diversity in malignant thyroid tumors was reportedly significantly higher than in benign nodules.

Source study methods: To classify distant metastasis in papillary thyroid cancer, a model was built from CDR3 differences across clinicopathological groups. TCRdb re-called the PCR reads with MiXCR. The authors' filters were not applied to this entry. This sample carries around 16,000 clones, 24% of them seen once, and the ten largest clones take less than 15%. Every patient was untreated before thyroid surgery. The sequence was collected from a male donor with papillary thyroid cancer or a benign thyroid nodule (not recorded which). Some clones in this sample may be carry-over from other donors' samples. This chain joins TRBV7-9 and TRBJ2-7; 7 nucleotides align to TRBD2. The source material was tumor tissue. Here the CDR3 reads CAISPSSGSYEQYF. The CDR3 DNA sequence: TGTGCCATCAGCCCGTCTAGCGGTTCATACGAGCAGTACTTC.